Listed here are 12 T cell receptor beta chains from one sample, sequenced in a study of OX40 agonist ivuxolimab in advanced cancers. Profiling relied on immunoSEQ multiplex PCR, and the TCRdb table lists in-frame clones only, not all of them. The data show around 63,000 clones, about 80% seen once. The sequencing used CD4+ or CD8+ T cells sorted from blood, collected in a trial of the OX40 agonist ivuxolimab. These receptors were taken from an adult with an advanced solid tumor such as melanoma, head and neck, liver or kidney cancer.

J is TRBJ2-5 and V is TRBV6-5; 7 positions agree with TRBD1. V was clipped by 6 bases and J by 5 bases; unmatched bases: 0. The V gene's germline CDR1 is MNHEY and CDR2 SVGAGI. The CDR3 is 11 amino acids. The CDR3 reads CASSRGETQYF. CDR3 DNA sequence: TGTGCCAGCAGCAGGGGGGAGACCCAGTACTTC.

This chain joins TRBV4-3 and TRBJ1-3; D uncertain. Per the germline V gene, CDR1 is LGHNA and CDR2 is YSLEER. Trimming took off 0 bases at V and 0 bases at J, with 12 bases between the two ends. This CDR3 is 17 amino acids long. This CDR3 reads CASSQDGSFSSGNTIYF. In DNA, the CDR3 is TGCGCCAGCAGCCAAGACGGGTCGTTCAGCTCTGGAAACACCATATATTTT.

This rearrangement joins TRBV4-1 to TRBJ2-7; possibly TRBD2 for D (6 bases). This CDR3 comprises 15 residues. From germline, CDR1 is MGHRA and CDR2 YSYEKL. V shed 1 base and J shed 2 bases, with 12 bases lying between them. This chain's CDR3 is CASSQGAGSTYEQYF. CDR3 sequence (DNA): TGCGCCAGCAGCCAAGGTGCGGGATCAACCTACGAGCAGTACTTC.

The chain carries TRBV27 and TRBJ2-7; 8 nucleotides match TRBD1. CDR1 and CDR2 (germline): MNHEY, SMNVEV (reference sequence). The CDR3 loop spans 15 amino acids. The trim removed 2 bases at V and 3 bases at J, leaving 6 bases unmatched. CDR3 protein: CASSLGQGGVYEQYF. The CDR3 nucleotides read TGTGCCAGCAGTTTAGGACAGGGAGGTGTCTACGAGCAGTACTTC.

The chain is built from TRBV27 and TRBJ1-2; TRBD1 matches 10 bases. Trimming at V came to 11 bases and at J to 8 bases, leaving 14 bases not matched to a gene. The CDR3 consists of 14 residues. Germline V gene data show CDR1 as MNHEY and CDR2 as SMNVEV (reference sequence). In DNA, the CDR3 is TGTGCCGCCTCGCCCACCGGGACAGGGGTCGGCTACACCTTC. This codes for CAASPTGTGVGYTF.

The V and J genes are TRBV19 and TRBJ2-5, with 10 bases lining up with TRBD1. The length of the CDR3 is 15 residues. Trimming took 4 bases from V and 7 from J; bases not matched to a gene: 9. Germline loops: CDR1 LNHDA, CDR2 SQIVND (reference sequence). As DNA, the CDR3 is TGTGCCAGTAGTACGGGACAGGGGCCGCAGGGGACCCAGTACTTC. Protein product: CASSTGQGPQGTQYF.

The genes are TRBV6-5 and TRBJ2-5, with D perhaps being TRBD1 or TRBD2 (5 bases each). The CDR3 runs 15 residues. Germline V gene data show CDR1 as MNHEY and CDR2 as SVGAGI. V was cut by 6 bases and J by 3 bases, with 17 bases left in between. The DNA of the CDR3 is TGTGCCAGCAGACGAACCAGGGACGGAAAAGAGACCCAGTACTTC. Translated: CASRRTRDGKETQYF.

The rearrangement links TRBV6-6 to TRBJ1-4; weak D call: TRBD1 (5 bases). The CDR3 runs 15 residues. Germline V gene lookup returns CDR1 MNHNY and CDR2 SVGAGI (reference sequence). V was cut by 4 bases and J by 4 bases, with 13 bases left in between. This CDR3 is CASSSIYRGNEKLFF. Written as DNA, the CDR3 is TGTGCCAGCAGTTCTATCTATAGGGGTAATGAAAAACTGTTTTTT.

This clone showed up just once. The chain has TRBV4-3 and TRBJ2-1; 10 nucleotides align to TRBD2. Germline loops: CDR1 LGHNA, CDR2 YSLEER. Trimming cost V 2 bases and J 8 bases; bases outside gene matches: 9. The CDR3 extends over 16 amino acids. The CDR3 region is CASSQTLAGEGHEQFF. In nucleotides, the CDR3 is TGCGCCAGCAGCCAAACCCTAGCGGGAGAGGGGCATGAGCAGTTCTTC.

The chain is built from TRBV6-4 and TRBJ2-3; 7 bases agree with TRBD1. The CDR3 length is 13 residues. Germline CDR1 and CDR2: MRHNA and SNTAGT. V was pared by 6 bases and J by 14 bases, with 14 bases of the junction left unmatched. The CDR3 here is CASSEFDTGVPYF. CDR3 in DNA: TGTGCCAGCAGCGAATTTGATACAGGGGTTCCGTATTTT.

The chain is built from TRBV7-2 and TRBJ2-7; D is perhaps TRBD1 or TRBD2 (6 bases each). The V and J ends lost 0 bases and 5 bases respectively, with 14 bases between them. This CDR3 comprises 15 residues. Germline V gives CDR1 SGHTA, CDR2 FQGNSA. DNA for the CDR3: TGTGCCAGCAGCTTAGCGTCGCCGAGGGGGGACGAGCAGTACTTC. It is translated as CASSLASPRGDEQYF.

This rearrangement joins TRBV4-1 to TRBJ2-5, with D possibly being TRBD2 (7 bases). Germline V gene data show CDR1 as MGHRA and CDR2 as YSYEKL. The CDR3 has 15 amino acids. V was pared by 0 bases and J by 4 bases, with 12 bases between. CDR3 region: CASSQDGGGRETQYF. The CDR3, as DNA: TGCGCCAGCAGCCAAGATGGGGGGGGGCGAGAGACCCAGTACTTC.